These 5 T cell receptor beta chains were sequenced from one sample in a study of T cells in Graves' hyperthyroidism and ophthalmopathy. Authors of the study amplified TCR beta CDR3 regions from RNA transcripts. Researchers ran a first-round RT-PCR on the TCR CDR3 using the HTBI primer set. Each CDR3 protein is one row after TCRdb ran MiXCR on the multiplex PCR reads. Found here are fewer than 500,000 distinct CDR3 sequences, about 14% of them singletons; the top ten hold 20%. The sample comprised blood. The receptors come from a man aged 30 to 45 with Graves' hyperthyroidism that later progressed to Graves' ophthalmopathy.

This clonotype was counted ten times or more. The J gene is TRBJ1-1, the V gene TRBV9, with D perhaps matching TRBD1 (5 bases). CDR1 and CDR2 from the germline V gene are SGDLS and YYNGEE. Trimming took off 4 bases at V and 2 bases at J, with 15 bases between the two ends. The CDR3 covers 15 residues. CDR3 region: CASSSIGHLNTEAFF. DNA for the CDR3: TGTGCCAGCAGCTCTATCGGACACCTTAACACTGAAGCTTTCTTT.

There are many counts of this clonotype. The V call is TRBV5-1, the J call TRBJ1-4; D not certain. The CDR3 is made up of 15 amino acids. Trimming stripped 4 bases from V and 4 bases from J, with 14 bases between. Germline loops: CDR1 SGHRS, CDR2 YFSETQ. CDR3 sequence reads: CASSPRPSSNEKLFF. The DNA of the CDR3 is TGCGCCAGCAGCCCGAGACCATCGAGTAATGAAAAACTGTTTTTT.

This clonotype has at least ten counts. The CDR3 loop reads CASTRAYEQYF. CDR3 DNA: TGTGCCAGTACACGAGCCTACGAGCAGTACTTC. The rearrangement uses TRBV28 and TRBJ2-7, with no clear D. Between the trimmed V and J ends, which lost 9 bases and 2 bases, there was a span of 8 bases. This CDR3 has 11 amino acids. The germline gives CDR1 MDHEN, CDR2 SYDVKM.

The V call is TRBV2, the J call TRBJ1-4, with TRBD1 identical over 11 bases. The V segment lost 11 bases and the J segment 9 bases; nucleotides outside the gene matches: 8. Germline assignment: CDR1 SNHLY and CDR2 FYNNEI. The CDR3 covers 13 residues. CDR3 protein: CAGQGQGEKKLFF. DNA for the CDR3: TGTGCCGGACAGGGACAGGGGGAAAAAAAACTGTTTTTT.

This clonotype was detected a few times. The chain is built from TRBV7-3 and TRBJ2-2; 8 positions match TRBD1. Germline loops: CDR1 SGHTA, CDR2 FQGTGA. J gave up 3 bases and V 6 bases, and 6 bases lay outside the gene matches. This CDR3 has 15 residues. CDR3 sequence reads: CASRLDRADTGELFF. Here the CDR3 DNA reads TGTGCCAGCAGATTGGACAGGGCGGACACCGGGGAGCTGTTTTTT.